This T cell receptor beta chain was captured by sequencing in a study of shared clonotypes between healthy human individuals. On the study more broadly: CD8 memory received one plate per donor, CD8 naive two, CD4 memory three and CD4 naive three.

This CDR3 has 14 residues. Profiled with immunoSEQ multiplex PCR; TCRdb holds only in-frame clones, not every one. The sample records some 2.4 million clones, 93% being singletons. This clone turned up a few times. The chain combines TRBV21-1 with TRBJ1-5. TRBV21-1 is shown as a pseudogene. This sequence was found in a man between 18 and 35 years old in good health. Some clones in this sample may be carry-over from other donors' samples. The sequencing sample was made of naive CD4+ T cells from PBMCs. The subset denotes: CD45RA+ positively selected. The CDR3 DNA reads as TGTGCCAGCGATCACGGGGGGAGCAATCAGCCCCAGCATTTT. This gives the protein CASDHGGSNQPQHF.